The present T cell receptor beta chain was sequenced within a study of cytomegalovirus exposure and HLA in healthy donors. Study as a whole: About 85 million unique TCR sequences came from HLA-typed donors in an early release. The Caucasian-associated ancestry cluster contained 65% to 85% of the 398 genotyped donors.

PCR used 60 Vbeta primers and 13 Jbeta primers. Repertoires were generated with immunoSEQ multiplex PCR, while TCRdb's copy carries only in-frame clones and drops some. The sample has 130,000 to 150,000 clones; about 84% are singletons. This cohort consisted of healthy bone marrow donors. Germline V gene data show CDR1 as SEHNR and CDR2 as FQNEAQ (reference sequence). This CDR3 contains 13 residues. V was cut by 7 bases and J by 5 bases, with 15 bases left in between. Sequenced sample: PBMCs. The V gene is TRBV7-9, the J gene TRBJ2-7; D possibly corresponds to TRBD1 (7 bases). This sequence was found in a young woman in good health and CMV-seropositive. The CDR3 loop is CASIGGGPDEQYF. DNA for the CDR3: TGTGCCAGCATCGGAGGGGGCCCCGACGAGCAGTACTTC.